This passage covers 8 T cell receptor beta chains from one sample sequenced in a study of neurological immune-mediated disorders. TCRdb reprocessed the 5' RACE reads with MiXCR, giving one entry per CDR3 protein. This table has about 45,000 distinct CDR3 sequences, roughly 13% appearing once. The time point denotes: longitudinal time-point 3. What was sequenced was PBMCs. These receptors were obtained from a man aged 30 to 45 in good health.

A note on this clonotype: The junction and the germline gene differ at one end; a read error may be behind it. The J gene is TRBJ2-7, the V gene TRBV12-3 or TRBV12-4; D is possibly TRBD1 (6 bases). The CDR3 spans 17 residues. The CDR3 nucleotides read TGTACCAGCAGTTCTCGTCCGGATTGGGGGCGGAACTACGAGCAGTACTTC. This gives the protein CTSSSRPDWGRNYEQYF.

This clonotype was recorded many times. This chain links TRBV5-1 with TRBJ1-4; D not resolved. CDR1 is SGHRS and CDR2 is YFSETQ in the germline V gene. The length of the CDR3 is 18 residues. Trimming took off 1 base at V and 0 bases at J, with 16 bases between the two ends. CDR3 coding DNA: TGCGCCAGCAGCTTGAGGGTCCTAGGATCCACAACTAATGAAAAACTGTTTTTT. Translated, it gives CASSLRVLGSTTNEKLFF.

This clonotype showed up many times. This may come from a read error, since a much larger clone is one base off. This chain joins TRBV7-8 and TRBJ2-7; D is ambiguous. The CDR3 contains 13 residues. The germline V gene encodes CDR1 SGHVS and CDR2 FQNEAQ. V gave up 5 bases and J gave up 0 bases, with 8 bases separating them. CDR3 protein: CASSQLASYEQYF. In DNA form, the CDR3 reads TGTGCCAGCAGCCAATTAGCCTCCTACGAGCAGTACTTC.

This clonotype was seen at least ten times. This chain links TRBV5-1 with TRBJ1-1, with a tentative D call TRBD1 (6 bases). The CDR3 is 15 residues long. Per germline, CDR1 SGHRS and CDR2 YFSETQ. Trimming took 0 bases from V and 1 from J, leaving 10 bases between them. CDR3: CASSLVGTSNTEAFF. The CDR3 DNA sequence: TGCGCCAGCAGCTTGGTCGGGACATCGAACACTGAAGCTTTCTTT.

In this sample, this clonotype turned up many times. V usage is TRBV25-1 and J usage is TRBJ2-2; no clear D. The CDR3 sequence is 15 residues long. Trimming removed 5 bases from V and 5 bases from J, with 15 bases in between. Germline V gene data show CDR1 as MGHDK and CDR2 as SYGVNS. The DNA of the CDR3 is TGTGCCAGCAGTCCATGGGCAGGCGGAACCGGGGAGCTGTTTTTT. Amino acid sequence: CASSPWAGGTGELFF.

V gene TRBV28 combines with J gene TRBJ2-2, with TRBD2 matching over 11 bases. This CDR3 region has 20 residues. CDR1 and CDR2 (germline): MDHEN, SYDVKM. J was trimmed by 4 bases and V by 8 bases; bases with no gene match: 21. CDR3 in DNA: TGTGCCAGCCGAGCACCGACAGGGGGGATAGCGGGAGGGTTCACCGGGGAGCTGTTTTTT. It specifies CASRAPTGGIAGGFTGELFF.

This clonotype was detected many times. J is TRBJ2-1 and V is TRBV11-2; D is uncertain. Germline V gene data show CDR1 as SGHAT and CDR2 as FQNNGV. Between the trimmed V and J ends, which lost 3 bases and 6 bases, there was a span of 12 bases. The CDR3 is 14 residues long. CDR3 protein: CASSLVKRINEQFF. CDR3 nucleotides: TGTGCCAGCAGCTTGGTCAAGCGAATCAATGAGCAGTTCTTC.

The sample holds many counts of this clonotype. The genes are TRBV27 and TRBJ1-2; 7 bases are shared with TRBD1. This CDR3 comprises 14 residues. Germline CDR1 and CDR2: MNHEY and SMNVEV (reference sequence). V was clipped by 5 bases and J by 8 bases; unmatched bases: 11. CDR3 protein: CASSLGGDFRGYTF. DNA of the CDR3: TGTGCCAGCAGTCTAGGGGGCGATTTTAGAGGCTACACCTTC.